This is a list of T cell receptor beta chains from one sample in a study of blood T cell repertoires in COVID-19. Produced via immunoSEQ multiplex PCR; TCRdb's table is partial and in-frame only. Among 150,000 to 200,000 clones listed, approximately 90% were seen once. Sequencing was performed on peripheral blood. The receptors originated from a man in his fifties who had recovered from COVID-19. Each CDR3 is given with its conserved first and last residue. D genes are given only for firm matches. Clone size is not always given. Where it is, it says once, few, many or a class for expanded clones.

v_gene	d_gene	j_gene	abundance	CDR3nt	CDR3aa
TRBV5-1	TRBD1	TRBJ2-3	.	TGCGCCAGCAGCCTCAGGGGGCTTAGCACAGATACGCAGTATTTT	CASSLRGLSTDTQYF
TRBV5-6	.	TRBJ2-1	.	TGTGCCAGCAGGCCCGGGGCCTACAATGAGCAGTTCTTC	CASRPGAYNEQFF
TRBV7-7	TRBD1	TRBJ2-2	.	TGTGCCAGCAGCCTGGGACAGGGGAACACCGGGGAGCTGTTTTTT	CASSLGQGNTGELFF
TRBV30	.	TRBJ2-2	.	TGTGCCTGGATGGCAGGCGTGAACACCGGGGAGCTGTTTTTT	CAWMAGVNTGELFF
TRBV19	TRBD1	TRBJ1-2	.	TGTGCCAGTACTCCTACGGGGACAGGGGTCCCGGCATCGCGGGGCTACACCTTC	CASTPTGTGVPASRGYTF
TRBV7-3	TRBD1	TRBJ2-7	.	TGTGCCAGCAGCTCGGAGAATGGACAGGGTCACGGGGAGCAGTACTTC	CASSSENGQGHGEQYF
TRBV5-1	TRBD1	TRBJ2-2	.	TGCGCCAGCAGGACAGGGAGCGGGGAGCTGTTTTTT	CASRTGSGELFF
TRBV6-5	TRBD2	TRBJ2-1	.	TGTGCCAGCAGACCCGGACTAGCGGGATGGAATGAGCAGTTCTTC	CASRPGLAGWNEQFF
TRBV4-1	.	TRBJ1-6	few	TGCGCCAGCAGCCAAGATCCGGGTTCACCCCTCCACTTT	CASSQDPGSPLHF
TRBV19	.	TRBJ1-1	.	TGTGCCAGTACCCAGACAGGAGTTAACACTGAAGCTTTCTTT	CASTQTGVNTEAFF
TRBV18	.	TRBJ1-2	.	TGTGCCAGCTCACCATCGGGGGGTCCAACCTATGGCTACACCTTC	CASSPSGGPTYGYTF
TRBV18	.	TRBJ2-2	.	TGTGCCAGCTCACCCGGACTCCGGAGGGGAGGCACCGGGGAGCTGTTTTTT	CASSPGLRRGGTGELFF
TRBV6-4	.	TRBJ2-1	.	TGTGCCAGCAGTGTGGGCAGGGCCAGCAATGAGCAGTTCTTC	CASSVGRASNEQFF
TRBV12-3/TRBV12-4	TRBD1	TRBJ1-2	once	TGTGCCAGCGGAACCGGGACAGGGTCTGGCTACACCTTC	CASGTGTGSGYTF
TRBV7-2	.	TRBJ2-4	.	TGTGCCAGCAGCTTACCACAGGGACCGAACATTCAGTACTTC	CASSLPQGPNIQYF
TRBV3-1/TRBV3-2	.	TRBJ1-2	.	TGTGCCAGCAGCCAAGAGGTGAGGTCACGCTACACCTTC	CASSQEVRSRYTF
TRBV27	.	TRBJ2-2	.	TGTGCCAGCAGTTTCAGAGGGGGTGGCGGCACCGGGGAGCTGTTTTTT	CASSFRGGGGTGELFF
TRBV5-6	TRBD2	TRBJ2-7	.	TGTGCCAGCAGAACTAGCGGGAGAAAGACCTTTCGTCACGAGCAGTACTTC	CASRTSGRKTFRHEQYF
TRBV29-1	TRBD1	TRBJ1-2	.	TGCAGCGTTGAAGATGAAGGACAGGGATATGGCTACACCTTC	CSVEDEGQGYGYTF
TRBV18	.	TRBJ1-1	.	TGTGCCAGCTCACCACAACAGGGTGAAGCGGCTTTCTTT	CASSPQQGEAAFF
TRBV14	.	TRBJ2-5	.	TGTGCCAGCAGCCAAGTGAGGACACGCACTCAAGAGACCCAGTACTTC	CASSQVRTRTQETQYF
TRBV5-4	.	TRBJ2-7	.	TGTGCCAGCAGCTTGGGGCAGGAATACGAGCAGTACTTC	CASSLGQEYEQYF
TRBV18	TRBD1	TRBJ2-2	.	TGTGCCAGCTCACCGACAGGGATCAACACCGGGGAGCTGTTTTTT	CASSPTGINTGELFF
TRBV2	TRBD1	TRBJ1-4	once	TGTGCCAGCAGTACGGCCGGGACAGTCGATGAAAAACTGTTTTTT	CASSTAGTVDEKLFF
TRBV7-2	TRBD2	TRBJ2-7	.	TGTGCCAGCAGCTTTCTAGCGGGGGGGCCCTCCGAGCAGTACTTC	CASSFLAGGPSEQYF
TRBV3-1/TRBV3-2	TRBD1	TRBJ1-2	.	TGTGCCAGCAGCCTAGACAGGGGTCCTGGCTACACCTTC	CASSLDRGPGYTF
TRBV5-1	TRBD2	TRBJ2-1	.	TGCGCCAGCCGTGGACTAGCGCCCCCCAATGAGCAGTTCTTC	CASRGLAPPNEQFF
TRBV5-1	TRBD1	TRBJ2-1	.	TGCGCCAGCAGCTTGAGACAGGGGGCGGGTAATGAGCAGTTCTTC	CASSLRQGAGNEQFF
TRBV19	.	TRBJ1-5	.	TGTGCCAGTAGTATCACAGGGATGGGCAATCAGCCCCAGCATTTT	CASSITGMGNQPQHF
TRBV14	.	TRBJ2-1	.	TGTGCCAGCAGCCCAGCCTGGGGGGTCTTCTATGAGCAGTTCTTC	CASSPAWGVFYEQFF
TRBV29-1	TRBD2	TRBJ2-7	.	TGCAGCGTTGAAGGACTAGCGGGAACCTACGAGCAGTACTTC	CSVEGLAGTYEQYF
TRBV7-9	.	TRBJ2-2	.	TGTGCCAAGCGACAGGTGGCCACCGGGGAGCTGTTTTTT	CAKRQVATGELFF
TRBV7-8	TRBD2	TRBJ2-5	once	TGTGCCAGCAGCTACGGGACTAGCGGGAGTGGGACCCAGTACTTC	CASSYGTSGSGTQYF
TRBV7-6	.	TRBJ1-1	few	TGTGCCAGCAGCTCCGTCCGGCCCGGCGAGCAAGGAGTAGCTTTCTTT	CASSSVRPGEQGVAFF
TRBV28	.	TRBJ2-1	.	TGTGCCAGCAGTTTGACCCCCCCGAGGGGGAATGAGCAGTTCTTC	CASSLTPPRGNEQFF
TRBV2	.	TRBJ2-3	.	TGTGCCAGCAGTTACAGCCCAGATACGCAGTATTTT	CASSYSPDTQYF
TRBV9	.	TRBJ1-6	once	TGTGCCAGCAGCGCTGGGGGAGGGAATTCACCCCTCCACTTT	CASSAGGGNSPLHF
TRBV20-1	TRBD2	TRBJ2-7	.	TGCAGTGCCAGTGGGACTAGCGGGAGTATTTCCTACGAGCAGTACTTC	CSASGTSGSISYEQYF
TRBV6-5	.	TRBJ1-5	.	TGTGCCAGCAGTACTGGGGGGGGGCACCAGCATTTT	CASSTGGGHQHF
TRBV5-5	TRBD2	TRBJ2-1	.	TGTGCCAGCAGCCCTCGACTAGCGGGAGAAGATGAGCAGTTCTTC	CASSPRLAGEDEQFF
TRBV7-2	TRBD1	TRBJ1-2	.	TGTGCCAGCAGCTGGGGACAGGGGGCAGGTGGCTACACCTTC	CASSWGQGAGGYTF
TRBV12-5	.	TRBJ2-7	.	TGTGCTAGTGGTTTGGCCCTAGCGACCCGCTCCTACGAGCAGTACTTC	CASGLALATRSYEQYF
TRBV29-1	TRBD1	TRBJ2-2	once	TGCAGCGCCCCAAGGACAGGGTCTGGCGGGGAGCTGTTTTTT	CSAPRTGSGGELFF
TRBV6-5	TRBD2	TRBJ2-1	.	TGTGCCAGTAACCCTACTAGCGGGAGATTGAATGAGCAGTTCTTC	CASNPTSGRLNEQFF
TRBV7-6	TRBD2	TRBJ2-7	.	TGTGCCAGCAGCTACGGCGGGGGGCGCACCTACGAGCAGTACTTC	CASSYGGGRTYEQYF